This is a list of T cell receptor beta chains from one sample in a study of Ad26.COV2.S vaccination and SARS-CoV-2 variants. The repertoire was sequenced with immunoSEQ multiplex PCR; TCRdb's copy has only in-frame clones and lacks some. The table has fewer than 400,000 clones, around nine tenths seen once. Here the sequenced sample was peripheral blood, taken in a trial of Ad26.COV2.S vaccine versus placebo. These TCRs come from a person aged 18-65 years who received the Ad26.COV2.S COVID-19 vaccine or a placebo. Both conserved end residues are part of each CDR3. Fields, in order: J gene, V gene, CDR3 protein.

TRBJ2-4	TRBV5-8	CASFSRGGDPKNIQYF
TRBJ1-2	TRBV30	CAWSVLSGARGYGYTF
TRBJ2-7	TRBV3-1/TRBV3-2	CASSQGGYYEQYF
TRBJ1-2	TRBV11-2	CASSQGRLRDYGYTF
TRBJ1-5	TRBV15	CATSVDSNQPQHF
TRBJ2-7	TRBV15	CATSRDRLGGQRYEQYF
TRBJ1-2	TRBV29-1	CSVDEAENTATDYGYTF
TRBJ2-7	TRBV7-2	CASSRSPTYEQYF
TRBJ2-3	TRBV6-5	CASSYSSTDTQYF
TRBJ2-1	TRBV7-9	CASSPTYRARQFF
TRBJ2-2	TRBV5-6	CASSEGLGNTGELFF
TRBJ1-1	TRBV10-3	CAIKDGEDTEAFF
TRBJ1-2	TRBV6-2/TRBV6-3	CASSITLDYGYTF
TRBJ1-2	TRBV18	CASSSNPGTAYGYTF
TRBJ1-4	TRBV14	CASSKTSYEKLFF
TRBJ1-6	TRBV4-3	CASSQGQGLSYNSPLHF
TRBJ1-4	TRBV2	CASSEQGTEGKLFF
TRBJ1-6	TRBV30	CAWREDSDSPLHF
TRBJ2-5	TRBV29-1	CSVERSRETQYF
TRBJ1-1	TRBV25-1	CASSEGRQGRENTEAFF
TRBJ1-3	TRBV5-6	CASSLRGASISGNTIYF
TRBJ2-5	TRBV27	CASSLIAGNQETQYF
TRBJ2-1	TRBV25-1	CASSDNEQFF
TRBJ1-2	TRBV30	CAWERVRGVNGYTF